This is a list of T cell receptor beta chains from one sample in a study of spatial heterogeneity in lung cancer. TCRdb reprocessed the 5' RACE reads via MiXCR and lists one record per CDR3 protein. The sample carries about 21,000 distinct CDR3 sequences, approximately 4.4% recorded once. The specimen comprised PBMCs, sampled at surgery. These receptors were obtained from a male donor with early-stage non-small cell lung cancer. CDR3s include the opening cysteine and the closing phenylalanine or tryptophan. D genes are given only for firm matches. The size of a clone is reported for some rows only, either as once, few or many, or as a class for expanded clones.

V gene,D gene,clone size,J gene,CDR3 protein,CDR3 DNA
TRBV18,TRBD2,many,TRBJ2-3,CASSETSGGGLRRDTQYF,TGTGCCAGCTCGGAGACTAGCGGGGGAGGTCTACGAAGAGATACGCAGTATTTT
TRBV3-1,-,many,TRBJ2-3,CASSQVGGPQYF,TGTGCCAGCAGCCAAGTTGGGGGCCCGCAGTATTTT
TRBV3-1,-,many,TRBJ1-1,CASGRDRGTEAFF,TGTGCCAGCGGGAGGGACCGGGGGACTGAAGCTTTCTTT
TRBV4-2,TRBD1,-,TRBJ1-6,CASSQSGGGSPLHF,TGTGCCAGCAGCCAATCAGGGGGCGGGTCACCCCTCCACTTT
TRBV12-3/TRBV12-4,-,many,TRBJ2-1,CASSPGTSHEQFF,TGTGCCAGCAGTCCGGGGACTTCCCATGAGCAGTTCTTC
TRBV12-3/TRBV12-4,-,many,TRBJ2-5,CASLLQGQETQYF,TGTGCCAGCCTTCTCCAGGGCCAAGAGACCCAGTACTTC
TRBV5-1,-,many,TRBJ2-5,CASSLSLQETQYF,TGCGCCAGCAGCTTGTCGTTACAAGAGACCCAGTACTTC
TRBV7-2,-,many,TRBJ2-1,CASSFTGTHEQFF,TGTGCCAGCAGCTTTACAGGGACCCATGAGCAGTTCTTC
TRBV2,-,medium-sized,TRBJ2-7,CASSEATGAYEQYF,TGTGCCAGCAGTGAAGCGACGGGCGCCTACGAGCAGTACTTC
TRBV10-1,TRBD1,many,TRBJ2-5,CASSRDRAQETQYF,TGCGCCAGCAGTAGGGACAGGGCGCAAGAGACCCAGTACTTC
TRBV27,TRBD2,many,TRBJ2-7,CASSQFSGTLYEQYF,TGTGCCAGCAGTCAGTTTAGCGGGACACTCTACGAGCAGTACTTC
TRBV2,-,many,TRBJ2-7,CASTETDYYEQYF,TGTGCCAGCACCGAAACAGACTACTACGAGCAGTACTTC
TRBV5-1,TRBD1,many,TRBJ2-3,CASSSDPDRGDTQYF,TGCGCCAGCAGCTCTGACCCGGACAGGGGAGATACGCAGTATTTT
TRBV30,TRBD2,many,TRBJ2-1,CAWSKGLAGGIEQFF,TGTGCCTGGAGTAAGGGACTAGCGGGGGGTATCGAGCAGTTCTTC
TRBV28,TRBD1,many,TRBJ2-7,CASSPSDRWSSYEQYF,TGTGCCAGCAGTCCCTCGGACAGGTGGAGCTCCTACGAGCAGTACTTC
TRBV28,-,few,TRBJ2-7,CASSLGSRGAIEQYF,TGTGCCAGCAGCCTTGGCTCGAGGGGAGCTATCGAGCAGTACTTC
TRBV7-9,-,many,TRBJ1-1,CASSPGEREAFF,TGTGCCAGCAGCCCGGGTGAGAGAGAAGCTTTCTTT
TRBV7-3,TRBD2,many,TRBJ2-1,CASSPSGTSAYNEQFF,TGTGCCAGCAGCCCCAGCGGGACTAGTGCTTACAATGAGCAGTTCTTC
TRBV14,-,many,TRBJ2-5,CASSRMAYAAEETQYF,TGTGCCAGCAGCCGCATGGCCTACGCGGCAGAAGAGACCCAGTACTTC
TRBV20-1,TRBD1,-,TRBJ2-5,CSAQNRDRGTKTQYF,TGCAGTGCTCAAAACCGGGACAGGGGAACTAAGACCCAGTACTTC
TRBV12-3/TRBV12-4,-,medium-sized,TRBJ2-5,CASSLQETQETQYF,TGTGCCAGCAGTTTACAAGAGACCCAAGAGACCCAGTACTTC
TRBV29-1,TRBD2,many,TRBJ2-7,CSVLKLAGVRYEQYF,TGCAGCGTTTTAAAACTAGCGGGAGTAAGGTACGAGCAGTACTTC
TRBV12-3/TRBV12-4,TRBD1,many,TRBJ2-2,CACRWDRVGPGELFF,TGTGCCTGCCGCTGGGACAGGGTTGGACCCGGGGAGCTGTTTTTT
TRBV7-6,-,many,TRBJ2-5,CASTAAGAQETQYF,TGTGCCAGCACCGCGGCGGGGGCGCAAGAGACCCAGTACTTC
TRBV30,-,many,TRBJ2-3,CAWSGTVRLTDTQYF,TGTGCCTGGAGTGGGACAGTCCGACTCACAGATACGCAGTATTTT
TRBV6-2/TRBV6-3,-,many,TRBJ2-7,CASSYFGPPYEQYF,TGTGCCAGCAGTTACTTCGGTCCCCCCTACGAGCAGTACTTC
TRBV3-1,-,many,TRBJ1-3,CASSQVQSGNTIYF,TGTGCCAGCAGCCAAGTCCAGTCCGGAAACACCATATATTTT
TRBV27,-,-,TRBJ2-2,CASSFFLTVSTLREANTGELFF,TGTGCCAGCAGTTTTTTCCTGACTGTCTCTACATTAAGGGAAGCGAACACCGGGGAGCTGTTTTTT
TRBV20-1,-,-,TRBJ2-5,CSARISQETQYF,TGCAGTGCTAGAATCAGCCAAGAGACCCAGTACTTC
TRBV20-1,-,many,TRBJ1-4,CSARGGPNEKLFF,TGCAGTGCTAGAGGAGGGCCAAATGAAAAACTGTTTTTT
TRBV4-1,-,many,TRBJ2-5,CASSQDRSSRETQYF,TGCGCCAGCAGTCAGGACCGCTCTTCGCGAGAGACCCAGTACTTC
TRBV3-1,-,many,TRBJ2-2,CASSQEDRLAGELFF,TGTGCCAGCAGCCAAGAGGACAGACTCGCCGGGGAGCTGTTTTTT
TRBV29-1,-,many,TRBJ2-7,CSVGSRNYEQYF,TGCAGCGTAGGGAGTAGGAACTACGAGCAGTACTTC
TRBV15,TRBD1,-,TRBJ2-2,CATSRGGQDNTGELFF,TGTGCCACCAGCAGAGGGGGACAGGATAACACCGGGGAGCTGTTTTTT
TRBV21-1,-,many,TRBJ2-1,CASSTGVRPYNEQFF,TGTGCCAGCAGCACAGGGGTGCGCCCCTACAATGAGCAGTTCTTC
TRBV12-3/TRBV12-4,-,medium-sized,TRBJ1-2,CASSPQARVPYGYTF,TGTGCCAGCAGTCCTCAAGCCAGGGTACCCTATGGCTACACCTTC
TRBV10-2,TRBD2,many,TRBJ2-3,CASSLTAGGGDTQYF,TGCGCCAGCAGTCTGACTGCGGGAGGAGGAGATACGCAGTATTTT
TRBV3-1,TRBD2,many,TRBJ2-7,CASSQVGRAGKGEQYF,TGTGCCAGCAGCCAAGTTGGACGAGCGGGAAAGGGGGAGCAGTACTTC
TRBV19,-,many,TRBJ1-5,CASSIWSVTSNQPQHF,TGTGCCAGTAGTATATGGTCAGTAACTAGCAATCAGCCCCAGCATTTT
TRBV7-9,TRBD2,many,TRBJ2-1,CASSLTGTRVVNEQFF,TGTGCCAGCAGCTTAACCGGGACTAGGGTGGTCAATGAGCAGTTCTTC
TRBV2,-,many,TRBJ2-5,CASSATGRETQYF,TGTGCCAGCAGTGCAACAGGGAGGGAGACCCAGTACTTC
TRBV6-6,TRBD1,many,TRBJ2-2,CASRAETGLGGELFF,TGTGCCAGCAGGGCCGAGACAGGGCTAGGGGGGGAGCTGTTTTTT
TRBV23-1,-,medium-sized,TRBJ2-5,CASSQSGHLQETQYF,TGCGCCAGCAGTCAATCGGGCCATCTACAAGAGACCCAGTACTTC